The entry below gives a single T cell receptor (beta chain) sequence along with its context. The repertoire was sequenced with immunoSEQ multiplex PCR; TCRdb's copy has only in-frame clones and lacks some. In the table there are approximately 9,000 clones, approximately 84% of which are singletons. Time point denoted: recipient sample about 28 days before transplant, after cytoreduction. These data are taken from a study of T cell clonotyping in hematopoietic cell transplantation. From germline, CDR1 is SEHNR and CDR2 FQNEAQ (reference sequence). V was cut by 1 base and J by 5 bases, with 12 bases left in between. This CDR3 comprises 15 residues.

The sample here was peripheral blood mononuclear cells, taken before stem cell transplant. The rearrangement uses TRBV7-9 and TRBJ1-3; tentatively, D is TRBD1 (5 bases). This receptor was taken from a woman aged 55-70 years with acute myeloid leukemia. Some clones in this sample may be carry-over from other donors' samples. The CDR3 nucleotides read TGTGCCAGCAGCTTAGACTACCAGGGCCGAAACACCATATATTTT. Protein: CASSLDYQGRNTIYF.